What follows are 15 T cell receptor beta chains derived from one specimen sequenced in a study of blood T cell repertoires in COVID-19. Only in-frame clones appear in the TCRdb table, and some are missing; sequencing was by immunoSEQ multiplex PCR. The data show 150,000 to 200,000 clones, roughly 85% seen once. The sample taken for sequencing was peripheral blood. These receptors originate from a human donor with acute or convalescent COVID-19. The donor label of this sample is uncertain.

The chain employs TRBV7-2 and TRBJ2-3, with a weak D call TRBD1 (5 bases). The CDR3 is made up of 16 amino acids. CDR1 is SGHTA and CDR2 is FQGNSA in the germline V gene. Trimming shortened V by 5 bases and J by 0 bases, and 15 bases separated the two germline ends. The CDR3 here is CASSPPGMSSTDTQYF. The DNA for the CDR3 is TGTGCCAGCAGCCCCCCAGGGATGTCGAGCACAGATACGCAGTATTTT.

The chain employs TRBV7-9 and TRBJ1-2, with TRBD1 matching 8 bases. Germline CDR1 SEHNR, CDR2 FQNEAQ (reference sequence). The V gene end was trimmed by 1 base and the J gene end by 8 bases; junction bases not matched to a gene: 6. This CDR3 has 14 amino acids. In DNA, the CDR3 is TGTGCCAGCAGCTTAGATGGGACAGGAGGGGGCTACACCTTC. It encodes CASSLDGTGGGYTF.

This chain uses TRBV6-6 with TRBJ2-1, with a possible D match to TRBD2 (6 bases). The CDR3 spans 16 residues. Germline V gene data show CDR1 as MNHNY and CDR2 as SVGAGI (reference sequence). Trimming removed 6 bases at V and 9 bases at J, with 24 bases between. In DNA form, the CDR3 reads TGTGCCAGCAGCCACCCCGAGGGACTCCCTTTAGCTGAGCAGTTCTTC. It specifies CASSHPEGLPLAEQFF.

The J gene is TRBJ1-1, the V gene TRBV6-1; weak D call: TRBD1 (5 bases). This CDR3 has 15 residues. With 0 bases removed from V and 2 bases from J, the gap between germline ends came to 10 bases. Germline V gives CDR1 MNHNS, CDR2 SASEGT. The CDR3 reads CASSEAPRANTEAFF. CDR3 nucleotides: TGTGCCAGCAGTGAAGCGCCCAGGGCCAACACTGAAGCTTTCTTT.

This clone was detected once. V is TRBV15 and J is TRBJ2-1; TRBD2 matches 8 bases. Losses at the gene ends were 1 base for V and 3 bases for J; bases not matched to a gene: 8. Germline CDR1 LNHNV, CDR2 YYDKDF (reference sequence). The CDR3 is 17 residues long. The CDR3 DNA sequence: TGTGCCACCAGCAGAGTATTGGTAGCGGGGATCTACAATGAGCAGTTCTTC. Its protein product is CATSRVLVAGIYNEQFF.

This clone showed up many times. This chain links TRBV19 with TRBJ2-2, with TRBD1 as a possible D gene (6 bases). This CDR3 region has 14 residues. CDR1 and CDR2 (germline): LNHDA, SQIVND (reference sequence). V lost 7 bases, J lost 1 base, and 10 bases lay in between. CDR3 in DNA: TGTGCCAGTAAGACACAGGGGAACACCGGGGAGCTGTTTTTT. Translating it yields CASKTQGNTGELFF.

The sample holds a few counts of this clone. The chain joins TRBV9 to TRBJ1-6; possibly TRBD1 for D (6 bases). The ends were cut back, 7 bases at V and 0 bases at J, with 8 bases in the middle. Germline V CDR1 and CDR2: SGDLS, YYNGEE. The CDR3 is 14 residues long. In DNA, the CDR3 is TGTGCCAGCGCCAGGGGCTCCTATAATTCACCCCTCCACTTT. Translating gives CASARGSYNSPLHF.

The rearrangement links TRBV12-3 or TRBV12-4 to TRBJ1-1, with 7 bases aligning to TRBD1. The CDR3 runs 13 residues. With 7 bases clipped from V and 1 base from J, the junction kept 3 bases outside the gene matches. CDR3 residues: CASIRQGNTEAFF. The CDR3 DNA reads TGTGCCAGCATCCGACAGGGGAACACTGAAGCTTTCTTT.

In this sample, this clone turned up a few times. V gene TRBV7-9 combines with J gene TRBJ1-2; 9 positions agree with TRBD1. V was pared by 3 bases and J by 5 bases, with 1 base of the junction left unmatched. The CDR3 runs to 13 residues. Per the germline V gene, CDR1 is SEHNR and CDR2 is FQNEAQ (reference sequence). CDR3 sequence: CASSFGTGYGYTF. DNA for the CDR3: TGTGCCAGCAGCTTCGGGACAGGGTATGGCTACACCTTC.

In its sample, this clone was seen a few times. The J gene is TRBJ2-2, the V gene TRBV7-2; 11 nucleotides match TRBD2. Germline CDR1 SGHTA, CDR2 FQGNSA. V lost 2 bases, J lost 3 bases, and 2 bases stayed unmatched. This CDR3 spans 16 amino acids. The CDR3 sequence: CASSLILAGDTGELFF. The CDR3 bases are TGTGCCAGCAGCTTAATACTAGCGGGGGACACCGGGGAGCTGTTTTTT.

CDR3 amino acids: CACPRTAGGTQYF. The CDR3 DNA reads as TGTGCCTGCCCTAGGACAGCCGGTGGGACCCAGTACTTC. V usage is TRBV30 and J usage is TRBJ2-5; a weak D match, TRBD1 (6 bases). The CDR3 totals 13 residues. V dropped 6 bases and J dropped 7 bases, with 18 bases sitting between them. Germline lookup yields CDR1 GTSNPN and CDR2 SVGIG (reference sequence).

This CDR3 reads CASSPRDRYHEQYF. In nucleotides, the CDR3 is TGTGCCAGCAGCCCGCGGGACAGGTACCACGAGCAGTACTTC. The chain employs TRBV11-2 and TRBJ2-7; 8 bases agree with TRBD1. The CDR3 length is 14 residues. Trimming cost V 5 bases and J 5 bases; bases outside gene matches: 8. Germline CDR1 is SGHAT and CDR2 is FQNNGV.

This rearrangement joins TRBV14 to TRBJ1-3; D is uncertain. The CDR3 is 15 residues long. In germline, CDR1 is SGHDN, CDR2 FVKESK. Trimming took off 0 bases at V and 0 bases at J, with 6 bases between the two ends. Here the CDR3 reads CASSQEAGSGNTIYF. In DNA, the CDR3 is TGTGCCAGCAGCCAAGAAGCGGGCTCTGGAAACACCATATATTTT. Full variable domain (missing parts from reference TRBV14 and TRBJ1-3): EAGVTQFPSHSVIEKGQTVTLRCDPISGHDNLYWYRRVMGKEIKFLLHFVKESKQDESGMPNNRFLAERTGGTYSTLKVQPAELEDSGVYFCASSQEAGSGNTIYFGEGSWLTVV.

The V gene is TRBV5-5, the J gene TRBJ2-3; perhaps TRBD2 as D (5 bases). The CDR3 has 14 amino acids. The germline V gene encodes CDR1 SGHKS and CDR2 YYEKEE (reference sequence). V lost 0 bases and J 2 bases, leaving 7 bases between the germline ends. The CDR3 reads CASSLERVTDTQYF. The CDR3 bases are TGTGCCAGCAGCTTGGAGAGGGTCACAGATACGCAGTATTTT.

This clone was recorded only once. The chain links TRBV7-9 to TRBJ1-5, with 7 bases lining up with TRBD1. In germline, CDR1 is SEHNR, CDR2 FQNEAQ (reference sequence). The CDR3 has 14 residues. Unmatched junction bases numbered 3, after V lost 2 bases and J lost 5 bases. This CDR3 reads CASSLQGGYQPQHF. The CDR3 DNA reads as TGTGCCAGCAGCTTACAGGGGGGATATCAGCCCCAGCATTTT.